Each of the 18 T cell receptor beta chains below was sequenced from the same sample in a study of control samples from healthy donors and cancer patients. TCRdb's table, derived via immunoSEQ multiplex PCR, lists solely in-frame clones and lacks some. The sample includes some 130,000 clones, approximately 90% of them seen just once. Sequencing used blood. Source of these receptors: a man aged 18 to 35 in good health.

The chain couples TRBV6-4 to TRBJ1-6, with TRBD1 matching over 7 bases. The CDR3 totals 15 residues. Germline V gene sequence: CDR1 MRHNA, CDR2 SNTAGT. V lost 0 bases to trimming and J lost 7 bases; unmatched junction nucleotides: 3. As DNA, the CDR3 is TGTGCCAGCAGTGACTCCGGGACAGCAAATTCACCCCTCCACTTT. Its protein product is CASSDSGTANSPLHF.

CDR3 sequence: CATSREGSGGKYF. CDR3 nucleotides: TGTGCCACCAGCAGAGAGGGTAGCGGGGGGAAGTACTTC. The rearrangement uses TRBV15 and TRBJ2-7, with 10 bases matching TRBD2. The ends lost 0 bases at V and 11 bases at J; junction bases unmatched: 4. Germline V gives CDR1 LNHNV, CDR2 YYDKDF (reference sequence). CDR3 length equals 13 residues.

This clone was counted a few times. The V call is TRBV14, the J call TRBJ1-1; the D is unclear. This CDR3 comprises 12 residues. V lost 1 base and J lost 8, with 8 bases in between. Germline CDR1 SGHDN, CDR2 FVKESK. CDR3 DNA: TGTGCCAGCAGCCAAGGGGTAAGGGAAGCTTTCTTT. Protein: CASSQGVREAFF.

This chain links TRBV6-4 with TRBJ1-1, with unresolved D. CDR1 is MRHNA and CDR2 is SNTAGT in the germline V gene. Trimming left V 8 bases short and J 1 base short, with 29 bases between. The CDR3 loop spans 19 amino acids. CDR3 protein: CASENRQPLYPCWNTEAFF. Written as DNA, the CDR3 is TGTGCCAGCGAGAATCGGCAGCCACTTTATCCGTGTTGGAACACTGAAGCTTTCTTT.

The chain recombines TRBV27 with TRBJ1-4; no definite D call. Germline CDR1 is MNHEY and CDR2 is SMNVEV (reference sequence). The V end lost 5 bases, the J end lost 5 bases, and 9 bases lay between the germline ends. CDR3 length equals 13 residues. Here the CDR3 reads CASSPGPNEKLFF. The CDR3 DNA sequence: TGTGCCAGCAGTCCAGGACCAAATGAAAAACTGTTTTTT.

This chain uses TRBV27 with TRBJ1-5, with D tentatively TRBD1 (5 bases). CDR3 length: 15 amino acids. Trimming took 6 bases from V and 2 from J, leaving 14 bases between them. Germline-derived CDR1 and CDR2 are MNHEY and SMNVEV (reference sequence). The CDR3 nucleotides read TGTGCCAGCAGGGGACCACTGGAAGGCAATCAGCCCCAGCATTTT. As protein: CASRGPLEGNQPQHF.

This clone has just one count. The CDR3 DNA follows: TGTGCCAGCAGTGAAAAGGGGGCCCACTCTGGAAACACCATATATTTT. This encodes CASSEKGAHSGNTIYF. V and J are TRBV6-1 and TRBJ1-3; 7 bases are a match to TRBD1. This CDR3 is built from 16 residues. The V segment lost 2 bases and the J segment 0 bases; nucleotides outside the gene matches: 4. CDR1 MNHNS and CDR2 SASEGT come from the germline V gene.

The chain employs TRBV6-1 and TRBJ1-5; D gene unclear. This CDR3 region has 14 residues. Germline CDR1 is MNHNS and CDR2 is SASEGT. Trimming removed 2 bases from V and 6 bases from J, with 11 bases in between. CDR3 nucleotides: TGTGCCAGCAGTGAACATGGCGCGGGTCAGCCCCAGCATTTT. Its protein is CASSEHGAGQPQHF.

V gene TRBV5-1 combines with J gene TRBJ1-2; D call uncertain. Germline V gene lookup returns CDR1 SGHRS and CDR2 YFSETQ. The V end lost 4 bases, the J end lost 7 bases, and 11 bases lay between the germline ends. The CDR3 sequence is 12 residues long. The CDR3 DNA is TGCGCCAGCAGCCTTTTGGACGGTGGCTACACCTTC. Amino acids: CASSLLDGGYTF.

The rearrangement links TRBV6-5 to TRBJ1-2, with 10 positions matching TRBD1. Germline V gives CDR1 MNHEY, CDR2 SVGAGI. After removal of 4 bases from V and 7 bases from J, the junction contained 6 bases not matched to a gene. The CDR3 has 14 residues. CDR3 sequence reads: CASSSMTGGAGYTF. The CDR3 DNA is TGTGCCAGCAGTTCTATGACAGGGGGCGCTGGCTACACCTTC.

This clone was detected a few times. The gene calls are TRBV5-4 and TRBJ1-2; weak D call: TRBD1 (5 bases). V shed 2 bases and J shed 2 bases, with 10 bases lying between them. The CDR3 length is 14 residues. CDR1 is SGHNT, CDR2 YYREEE, per germline (reference sequence). CDR3 region: CASSFGRVNYGYTF. The CDR3 bases are TGTGCCAGCAGCTTCGGCAGGGTAAACTATGGCTACACCTTC.

This rearrangement joins TRBV5-6 to TRBJ2-7; D possibly matches TRBD1 or TRBD2 (5 bases each). The germline V gene encodes CDR1 SGHDT and CDR2 YYEEEE. V was pared by 4 bases and J by 0 bases, with 14 bases between. This CDR3 region has 15 residues. The CDR3 sequence: CASSQPGTGSYEQYF. CDR3 in DNA: TGTGCCAGCAGCCAACCCGGGACGGGCTCCTACGAGCAGTACTTC.

DNA of the CDR3: TGCGCCAGCAGTGATGGAGCGGGGGCTAGCACAGATACGCAGTATTTT. Translated, it gives CASSDGAGASTDTQYF. The rearrangement joins TRBV10-1 to TRBJ2-3; 8 nucleotides match TRBD2. Trimming at V came to 3 bases and at J to 0 bases, leaving 5 bases not matched to a gene. The germline V gene has CDR1 WNHNN and CDR2 SYGVQD (reference sequence). This CDR3 has 16 amino acids.

The V gene is TRBV5-1, the J gene TRBJ2-5; D is possibly TRBD1 (6 bases). The germline gives CDR1 SGHRS, CDR2 YFSETQ. V was pared by 4 bases and J by 5 bases, with 12 bases between. CDR3 length: 13 amino acids. Here the CDR3 reads CASSRYRVETQYF. The CDR3 DNA sequence: TGCGCCAGCAGCCGATACAGGGTGGAGACCCAGTACTTC.

The chain couples TRBV11-3 to TRBJ2-5; 7 positions match TRBD1. The V segment lost 5 bases and the J segment 4 bases; nucleotides outside the gene matches: 16. The V gene's germline CDR1 is SGHNT and CDR2 YENEEA. There are 17 residues in the CDR3. Here the CDR3 reads CASSRGQERNGRETQYF. The CDR3 DNA sequence: TGTGCCAGCAGCCGTGGACAGGAGAGGAACGGGCGAGAGACCCAGTACTTC.

This clone was picked up one time. CDR3 protein: CASSLAGGNNEQFF. For the CDR3, the DNA is TGTGCCAGCAGCTTAGCTGGGGGGAACAATGAGCAGTTCTTC. The chain uses TRBV7-9 and TRBJ2-1; the D gene is possibly TRBD2 (6 bases). The CDR3 contains 14 residues. V was trimmed by 0 bases and J by 5 bases, leaving 8 bases between them. Germline CDR1 SEHNR, CDR2 FQNEAQ (reference sequence). Combining the CDR3 with reference TRBV7-9 and TRBJ2-1 gives the whole variable domain DTGVSQNPRHKITKRGQNVTFRCDPISEHNRLYWYRQTLGQGPEFLTYFQNEAQLEKSRLLSDRFSAERPKGSFSTLEIQRTEQGDSAMYLCASSLAGGNNEQFFGPGTRLTVL.

The chain joins TRBV5-8 to TRBJ1-6; D may be TRBD1 (5 bases). The germline V gene encodes CDR1 SGHTS and CDR2 YDEGEE. V was shortened by 0 bases and J by 8 bases, with 6 bases between the two germline ends. The CDR3 is made up of 13 amino acids. The CDR3 sequence: CASSLAGDSPLHF. The CDR3 coding sequence is TGTGCCAGCAGCTTGGCGGGGGATTCACCCCTCCACTTT.

The chain uses TRBV21-1 and TRBJ1-1. TRBV21-1 is marked as a pseudogene. The CDR3 runs to 17 residues. CDR3 in amino acids: CASSKWGEGRSRTEAFF. Here the CDR3 DNA reads TGTGCCAGCAGCAAATGGGGGGAAGGGCGCTCCCGGACTGAAGCTTTCTTT.